The 30 T cell receptor beta chains below were found in one sample sequenced in a study of human thymus T cells. Sequencing was performed with immunoSEQ multiplex PCR; in TCRdb, only in-frame clones are kept and a portion is missing. Here the sample spans about 130,000 clones, approximately 96% being singletons. Thymus tissue was removed during corrective cardiac surgery. The specimen sequenced was thymus tissue. These receptor sequences come from a boy younger than two with a congenital heart defect but otherwise immunologically healthy.

The rearrangement joins TRBV30 to TRBJ1-4; TRBD1 is a possible D gene (6 bases). V was cut by 0 bases and J by 7 bases, with 12 bases left in between. There are 14 residues in the CDR3. Germline lookup yields CDR1 GTSNPN and CDR2 SVGIG (reference sequence). In nucleotides, the CDR3 is TGTGCCTGGAGTGTCAAGGGGGAGGGTGAAAAACTGTTTTTT. Its protein product is CAWSVKGEGEKLFF.

The chain carries TRBV18 and TRBJ1-1; a possible D gene is TRBD1 (6 bases). This CDR3 spans 15 amino acids. Germline V gene lookup returns CDR1 KGHSH and CDR2 LQKENI. Trimming cost V 1 base and J 3 bases, with 12 bases left between them. CDR3 sequence reads: CASSPRTRTDTEAFF. The CDR3 DNA reads TGTGCCAGCTCACCACGGACGAGGACAGACACTGAAGCTTTCTTT.

The J gene is TRBJ2-7, the V gene TRBV5-1, with TRBD2 identical over 7 bases. Germline lookup yields CDR1 SGHRS and CDR2 YFSETQ. The V segment lost 0 bases and the J segment 3 bases; nucleotides outside the gene matches: 3. This CDR3 has 14 residues. The CDR3 DNA follows: TGCGCCAGCAGCTTGGCGGGGAGGGACTACGAGCAGTACTTC. This encodes CASSLAGRDYEQYF.

The chain is built from TRBV28 and TRBJ1-1; D gene unclear. Germline V gene data show CDR1 as MDHEN and CDR2 as SYDVKM. The CDR3 covers 13 residues. V was cut by 6 bases and J by 2 bases, with 10 bases left in between. The CDR3 loop reads CASRMTPNTEAFF. The CDR3 nucleotides are TGTGCCAGCAGGATGACACCTAACACTGAAGCTTTCTTT.

The J gene is TRBJ2-5, the V gene TRBV9; possibly TRBD2 for D (6 bases). V was shortened by 2 bases and J by 5 bases, with 13 bases between the two germline ends. CDR1 and CDR2 (germline): SGDLS, YYNGEE. This CDR3 is 14 amino acids long. CDR3 sequence (DNA): TGTGCCAGCAGCGTCGGGACTCGTTCGGAGACCCAGTACTTC. Translation: CASSVGTRSETQYF.

The chain combines TRBV4-1 with TRBJ1-2; D possibly corresponds to TRBD1 (5 bases). The germline V gene has CDR1 MGHRA and CDR2 YSYEKL. Trimming shortened V by 1 base and J by 8 bases, and 11 bases separated the two germline ends. The CDR3 is made up of 13 amino acids. This CDR3 is CASSQVKGKGYTF. For the CDR3, the DNA is TGCGCCAGCAGCCAAGTTAAGGGGAAGGGCTACACCTTC.

This chain uses TRBV7-2 with TRBJ2-1; 9 bases line up with TRBD2. V lost 1 base to trimming and J lost 7 bases; unmatched junction nucleotides: 14. Germline V gene data show CDR1 as SGHTA and CDR2 as FQGNSA. The CDR3 spans 18 residues. The CDR3 loop is CASSLERFAGGPGNEQFF. DNA of the CDR3: TGTGCCAGCAGCTTAGAGCGGTTCGCGGGGGGGCCTGGGAATGAGCAGTTCTTC.

The gene calls are TRBV7-2 and TRBJ1-6; D is perhaps TRBD1 (5 bases). The CDR3 is 16 residues long. Per germline, CDR1 SGHTA and CDR2 FQGNSA. Trimming removed 4 bases from V and 0 bases from J, with 10 bases in between. CDR3 bases: TGTGCCAGCAGCTACGGGGGAGGCTCCTATAATTCACCCCTCCACTTT. The encoded protein is CASSYGGGSYNSPLHF.

This clone appeared a single time. The rearrangement links TRBV29-1 to TRBJ2-1; D is undetermined. The germline CDR1 and CDR2 sequences are SQVTM and ANQGSEA. The CDR3 extends over 13 amino acids. The V end lost 4 bases, the J end lost 5 bases, and 12 bases lay between the germline ends. CDR3 DNA: TGCAGCGTTGCACGGGCATTCAACAATGAGCAGTTCTTC. The encoded protein is CSVARAFNNEQFF.

This chain links TRBV15 with TRBJ1-4, with TRBD1 matching 8 bases. CDR1 LNHNV and CDR2 YYDKDF come from the germline V gene (reference sequence). The V segment lost 1 base and the J segment 8 bases; nucleotides outside the gene matches: 6. The CDR3 consists of 15 residues. The CDR3 region has the DNA TGTGCCACCAGCAGAGCGGGGGACAGGAACGAAAAACTGTTTTTT. It specifies CATSRAGDRNEKLFF.

The rearrangement links TRBV27 to TRBJ2-2; a weak D match, TRBD2 (6 bases). CDR3 length: 18 residues. The V and J ends lost 1 base and 2 bases respectively, with 17 bases between them. The germline V gene encodes CDR1 MNHEY and CDR2 SMNVEV (reference sequence). The CDR3 bases are TGTGCCAGCAGTTTATTGGGGCGGGGACCCGGCAACACCGGGGAGCTGTTTTTT. Protein sequence: CASSLLGRGPGNTGELFF.

This rearrangement joins TRBV30 to TRBJ2-5, with a tentative D call TRBD2 (6 bases). Trimming cost V 2 bases and J 2 bases, with 21 bases left between them. CDR3 length equals 17 residues. The germline V gene has CDR1 GTSNPN and CDR2 SVGIG (reference sequence). The CDR3 protein is CAWSPRRDSGRQETQYF. CDR3 nucleotides: TGTGCCTGGAGTCCTCGAAGGGACTCTGGGAGGCAAGAGACCCAGTACTTC. Based on the CDR3 plus reference TRBV30 and TRBJ2-5, the full variable domain is SQTIHQWPATLVQPVGSPLSLECTVEGTSNPNLYWYRQAAGRGLQLLFYSVGIGQISSEVPQNLSASRPQDRQFILSSKKLLLSDSGFYLCAWSPRRDSGRQETQYFGPGTRLLVL.

The V gene is TRBV4-1, the J gene TRBJ1-1; a possible D gene is TRBD1 (5 bases). V gave up 2 bases and J gave up 4 bases, with 17 bases separating them. The CDR3 runs to 16 residues. Germline V CDR1 and CDR2: MGHRA, YSYEKL. The CDR3 spells CASSQRGGTVGTEAFF. The CDR3 nucleotides read TGCGCCAGCAGCCAACGGGGAGGGACGGTTGGCACTGAAGCTTTCTTT.

This chain joins TRBV7-9 and TRBJ2-5; no definite D call. CDR3 length equals 14 residues. Germline-derived CDR1 and CDR2 are SEHNR and FQNEAQ (reference sequence). Between the trimmed V and J ends, which lost 5 bases and 0 bases, there was a span of 10 bases. This CDR3 reads CASSTSGYQETQYF. Here the CDR3 DNA reads TGTGCCAGCAGCACCTCGGGCTACCAAGAGACCCAGTACTTC.

There are a few counts of this clone. This chain uses TRBV2 with TRBJ2-7, with D unresolved. This CDR3 has 12 amino acids. Germline values: CDR1 SNHLY, CDR2 FYNNEI. V lost 3 bases to trimming and J lost 3 bases, with 6 bases between them. In nucleotides, the CDR3 is TGTGCCAGCAGTGACTTGGACTACGAGCAGTACTTC. As protein: CASSDLDYEQYF.

This chain links TRBV27 with TRBJ1-4; possibly TRBD1 for D (6 bases). The CDR3 runs to 16 residues. Germline V CDR1 and CDR2: MNHEY, SMNVEV (reference sequence). V was shortened by 0 bases and J by 3 bases, with 11 bases between the two germline ends. The CDR3 DNA follows: TGTGCCAGCAGTTTATCTCTTAGGGGGGCTAATGAAAAACTGTTTTTT. Amino acids: CASSLSLRGANEKLFF.

This sequence joins TRBV4-1 and TRBJ1-1, with D unresolved. The V gene lost 0 bases and the J gene lost 13 bases, with 21 bases spanning the gap. CDR1 and CDR2 from the germline V gene are MGHRA and YSYEKL. This CDR3 has 15 amino acids. The CDR3 is CASSQDRRFRRRLFF. The CDR3, as DNA: TGCGCCAGCAGCCAAGATAGGAGGTTCAGGAGACGACTTTTCTTT.

The rearrangement joins TRBV4-3 to TRBJ1-1; no reliable D call. Germline lookup yields CDR1 LGHNA and CDR2 YSLEER. This CDR3 contains 14 residues. V shed 2 bases and J shed 5 bases, with 12 bases lying between them. The CDR3 coding sequence is TGCGCCAGCAGCCAAACGGCTAGTGGGACTGAAGCTTTCTTT. Encoded protein: CASSQTASGTEAFF.

The rearrangement links TRBV4-3 to TRBJ2-4, with TRBD2 identical over 12 bases. V was pared by 0 bases and J by 3 bases, with 9 bases of the junction left unmatched. Germline V lookup: CDR1 LGHNA, CDR2 YSLEER. The CDR3 covers 19 residues. CDR3 protein: CASSQEGLAGGRDKNIQYF. The DNA for the CDR3 is TGCGCCAGCAGCCAAGAAGGGCTAGCGGGGGGGCGTGACAAAAACATTCAGTACTTC.

V is TRBV28 and J is TRBJ2-7; TRBD1 matches 7 bases. Germline-derived CDR1 and CDR2 are MDHEN and SYDVKM. Germline trimming cut 7 bases from V and 7 bases from J; bases unmatched to any gene: 4. This CDR3 has 11 residues. CDR3 protein: CASTNRGEQYF. The CDR3, as DNA: TGTGCCAGCACTAACAGGGGAGAGCAGTACTTC. Based on the CDR3 plus reference TRBV28 and TRBJ2-7, the full variable domain is DVKVTQSSRYLVKRTGEKVFLECVQDMDHENMFWYRQDPGLGLRLIYFSYDVKMKEKGDIPEGYSVSREKKERFSLILESASTNQTSMYLCASTNRGEQYFGPGTRLTVT.

The rearrangement links TRBV5-1 to TRBJ2-3; 8 bases are shared with TRBD1. CDR1 SGHRS and CDR2 YFSETQ come from the germline V gene. The CDR3 covers 17 residues. V was pared by 3 bases and J by 0 bases, with 9 bases of the junction left unmatched. CDR3 sequence (DNA): TGCGCCAGCAGCTCAGGGACAGGAAACTCTAGCACAGATACGCAGTATTTT. The encoded protein is CASSSGTGNSSTDTQYF.

The rearrangement joins TRBV7-8 to TRBJ2-3; 12 bases match TRBD2. The ends lost 1 base at V and 5 bases at J; junction bases unmatched: 10. This CDR3 comprises 18 residues. Germline V lookup: CDR1 SGHVS, CDR2 FQNEAQ. As DNA, the CDR3 is TGTGCCAGCAGCTTAGAATTTCTAGCGGGGGGGCCAAGAGATACGCAGTATTTT. Its translation: CASSLEFLAGGPRDTQYF.

This clone was seen only once. This sequence joins TRBV14 and TRBJ2-3; 14 bases are shared with TRBD2. After removal of 6 bases from V and 7 bases from J, the junction contained 9 bases not matched to a gene. Per the germline V gene, CDR1 is SGHDN and CDR2 is FVKESK. This CDR3 is 16 amino acids long. The CDR3 nucleotides are TGTGCCAGCAGTCGGAGACTAGCGGGGGGGCGAAATACGCAGTATTTT. Protein: CASSRRLAGGRNTQYF.

In its sample, this clone was seen once. Here the CDR3 DNA reads TGTGCCAGCAGCCAAGACGCAGGGAGCAATCAGCCCCAGCATTTT. It yields the protein CASSQDAGSNQPQHF. The chain uses TRBV4-2 and TRBJ1-5; tentatively, D is TRBD1 (5 bases). Germline CDR1 LGHNA, CDR2 YNFKEQ. CDR3 length: 15 amino acids. The V and J ends lost 0 bases and 1 base respectively, with 7 bases between them.

The chain links TRBV4-3 to TRBJ2-2; possibly TRBD2 for D (7 bases). V shed 6 bases and J shed 3 bases, with 14 bases lying between them. The CDR3 consists of 15 residues. In germline, CDR1 is LGHNA, CDR2 YSLEER. DNA for the CDR3: TGCGCCAGCAGTTCGCGGGGGCTACACACCGGGGAGCTGTTTTTT. Protein product: CASSSRGLHTGELFF.

The V call is TRBV5-1, the J call TRBJ2-3, with 15 bases identical to TRBD2. Trimming removed 7 bases from V and 6 bases from J; junction bases left unmatched: 12. Germline loops: CDR1 SGHRS, CDR2 YFSETQ. The CDR3 length is 17 residues. CDR3 DNA sequence: TGCGCCAGCGCCCAGGGAGGACTAGCGGGGGGGCCTGATACGCAGTATTTT. This codes for CASAQGGLAGGPDTQYF. The whole variable domain, remainder taken from reference TRBV5-1 and TRBJ2-3, is KAGVTQTPRYLIKTRGQQVTLSCSPISGHRSVSWYQQTPGQGLQFLFEYFSETQRNKGNFPGRFSGRQFSNSRSEMNVSTLELGDSALYLCASAQGGLAGGPDTQYFGPGTRLTVL.

The V call is TRBV9, the J call TRBJ2-2, with D possibly TRBD2 on 5 matching bases. The V end lost 0 bases, the J end lost 0 bases, and 18 bases lay between the germline ends. Germline CDR1 and CDR2: SGDLS and YYNGEE. The CDR3 totals 19 residues. The DNA for the CDR3 is TGTGCCAGCAGCGTAGGAGGGCGGTCTTCACACGCGAACACCGGGGAGCTGTTTTTT. Its protein is CASSVGGRSSHANTGELFF.

The chain is built from TRBV19 and TRBJ2-3, with 8 positions matching TRBD1. CDR3 length: 15 residues. Germline-derived CDR1 and CDR2 are LNHDA and SQIVND (reference sequence). V gave up 3 bases and J gave up 5 bases; unmatched junction bases: 7. This chain's CDR3 is CASSMSGTGGDTQYF. CDR3 nucleotides: TGTGCCAGTAGTATGTCAGGGACAGGTGGAGATACGCAGTATTTT.

V gene TRBV30 combines with J gene TRBJ2-1; no reliable D call. There are 11 residues in the CDR3. V lost 3 bases and J lost 4, with 4 bases in between. Looked up from germline, CDR1 is GTSNPN and CDR2 is SVGIG (reference sequence). The CDR3 reads CAWRVYNEQFF. The CDR3 nucleotides read TGTGCCTGGAGGGTGTACAATGAGCAGTTCTTC.

The chain uses TRBV7-2 and TRBJ2-2; no definite D call. Germline-derived CDR1 and CDR2 are SGHTA and FQGNSA. This CDR3 contains 13 residues. V was clipped by 5 bases and J by 6 bases, with 10 bases between them. The CDR3 nucleotides are TGTGCCAGCAGCCCGGCCCCCCCCGGGGAGCTGTTTTTT. This gives the protein CASSPAPPGELFF.